This TCR beta chain appears in the sequencing data of a study of vaccination and CD4 T cells after COVID-19. This clonotype was counted only a few times. The antigen remains unidentified. Scientists ran DNA taken from cultured CD4+ T cells through the Oncomine TCR Beta short-read assay for sequencing. From the PCR reads, TCRdb called clonotypes with MiXCR, one entry per CDR3 protein. The table includes about 25,000 distinct CDR3 sequences, roughly 50% detected once. The ends were cut back, 5 bases at V and 5 bases at J, with 18 bases in the middle. The CDR3 has 15 amino acids. Germline V gene sequence: CDR1 SEHNR, CDR2 FQNEAQ (reference sequence). Treatment meaning: roughly 10-day PBMC culture with coronavirus spike peptide pools or control peptides (ViraFEST assay). After being plated at a few million per well, PBMCs were cultured with 9.5 to 10 IU/ml IL-2 and approximately 10 ug/ml peptide pools.

The origin of this receptor is a human donor who had recovered from COVID-19. Sequencing was done on a sample of CD4+ T cells from blood, cultured in vitro. V gene TRBV7-9 combines with J gene TRBJ1-2, with D possibly being TRBD1 (6 bases). CDR3 in amino acids: CASSKPGRQGYGYTF. Here the CDR3 DNA reads TGTGCCAGCAGCAAGCCCGGGAGGCAGGGGTATGGCTACACCTTC.